This TCR beta chain stems from a study of Ad26.COV2.S vaccination and SARS-CoV-2 variants. Points from the study as a whole: Non-spike TCR breadth was similar in vaccine and placebo recipients. Vaccine recipients posted higher spike-specific TCR breadth than their placebo counterparts.

On this clone: Its target is unknown.

Clones were read by immunoSEQ multiplex PCR, and TCRdb kept only the in-frame ones, dropping some. Among about 6,800 clones, 84% were seen once, and the ten largest hold 25% to 35%. Germline CDR1 is KGHSY and CDR2 is FQNENV. V was cut by 4 bases and J by 3 bases, with 4 bases left in between. The CDR3 has 11 amino acids. Sequencing used peripheral blood, obtained after recovery from COVID-19. The chain recombines TRBV16 with TRBJ2-7; D not resolved. The sequence was obtained from a human donor who had recovered from COVID-19. The CDR3 coding sequence is TGTGCCAGCAGCCGGGACTACGAGCAGTACTTC. Its protein is CASSRDYEQYF.